This TCR beta chain stems from a study of T cell responses to AZD1222 COVID-19 vaccine. The overall study: Second-dose intervals of approximately 4 or approximately 12 weeks were pooled.

The protocol was immunoSEQ multiplex PCR, while the TCRdb copy is restricted to in-frame clones and leaves out a portion. The profile shows about 110,000 clones, approximately 90% of them singletons. On this clone: The target antigen is unknown.

The CDR3 is 14 amino acids. CDR1 is SGHTA, CDR2 FQGTGA, per germline. V lost 4 bases to trimming and J lost 3 bases; unmatched junction nucleotides: 4. Study outcomes and limitations: It was only a handful of AZD1222 recipients who were seropositive at baseline. Recipients of two AZD1222 doses showed rising Spike-specific TCR breadth and depth. White British people made up most donors, females outnumbered males, and clonal diversity was possibly underestimated.

This clonotype was sampled from an adult in good health. This chain connects TRBV7-3 to TRBJ2-7, with TRBD1 identical over 9 bases. This specimen was peripheral blood, taken on day 0 of AZD1222 vaccination. In DNA, the CDR3 is TGTGCCAGCAGCTCGACGACAGGGGGCTACGAGCAGTACTTC. Its translation: CASSSTTGGYEQYF. Looking up the rest from reference TRBV7-3 and TRBJ2-7 gives the full variable domain: GAGVSQTPSNKVTEKGKYVELRCDPISGHTALYWYRQSLGQGPEFLIYFQGTGAADDSGLPNDRFFAVRPEGSVSTLKIQRTERGDSAVYLCASSSTTGGYEQYFGPGTRLTVT.